This TCR beta chain was observed in a study of OX40 agonist ivuxolimab in advanced cancers. For the study at large: As their treatment, patients were administered ivuxolimab, an agonistic anti-OX40 (CD134) antibody.

Clones were sequenced by immunoSEQ multiplex PCR, and TCRdb holds only the in-frame ones, with some missing. The sample has 50,000 to 75,000 clones; more than 80% are singletons. This clone appeared a single time. The CDR3 consists of 15 residues. V trimming: 3 bases; J trimming: 3 bases; junction bases outside the gene matches: 6. In germline, CDR1 is SGHNT, CDR2 YENEEA. This TCR came from an adult with an advanced solid tumor such as melanoma, head and neck, liver or kidney cancer. The rearrangement uses TRBV11-3 and TRBJ2-3, with 7 bases aligning to TRBD2. Here the sequenced sample was CD4+ or CD8+ T cells sorted from blood, taken in a trial of the OX40 agonist ivuxolimab. In DNA form, the CDR3 reads TGTGCCAGCAGCTTGCGGCTAGCGGCTACAGATACGCAGTATTTT. It translates to CASSLRLAATDTQYF.